This paragraph covers one TCR beta chain sequence. Its antigen is unidentified. Study conclusions and caveats: Tumor memory CD4+ T cell TCR gene usage clustered with blood and lymph node memory CD4+ cells and lymph node naive CD4+ cells. Greatest tumor Treg TCR overlap was with tumor naive CD4+ cells.

V was cut by 4 bases and J by 1 base, with 16 bases left in between. CDR3 length: 16 residues. Germline assignment: CDR1 SGHRS and CDR2 YFSETQ. Semi-nested PCR with Nested Universal Primer A followed constant-region reverse priming of full-length variable regions. TCRdb used MiXCR to reprocess the 5' RACE reads, holding one entry per CDR3 protein. The sample includes around 7,800 distinct CDR3 sequences, about 40% seen only once; the top ten take about 4.5%. The source material was memory CD4+ T cells sorted from blood. Subset here: memory CD4+ T cells, CD4+CD45RO+CD25-. The rearrangement uses TRBV5-1 and TRBJ2-3, with unresolved D. This sequence was found in a female donor with breast cancer. DNA of the CDR3: TGCGCCAGCAGCCTGACAAGGAGTCCTCGCACAGATACGCAGTATTTT. Residues: CASSLTRSPRTDTQYF.